This is a list of T cell receptor beta chains from one sample in a study of T-cell memory formation after mild COVID-19. TCRdb re-derived calls from the 5' RACE reads in MiXCR, one entry per CDR3 protein. The data show about 290,000 distinct CDR3 sequences, with roughly 15% seen just once and 22% held by the top ten. Sample: PBMCs or a T cell subset sorted from them (not recorded which). These receptors were taken from a man aged 18 to 30 who had mild COVID-19 (a few samples of this study predate the infection). Cell type and time point are not known. Both conserved end residues are part of each CDR3. The order of the fields is V gene, clone size, D gene, J gene, CDR3 DNA, CDR3 protein. The D gene is left open where the match is weak. Clone size is not always given. Where it is, it says once, few, many or a class for expanded clones.

v_gene: TRBV20-1; abundance: -; d_gene: -; j_gene: TRBJ1-1; CDR3nt: TGCAGTGCCCAACGCTCGGGGTCCGGGAGCACTGAAGCTTTCTTT; CDR3aa: CSAQRSGSGSTEAFF
v_gene: TRBV12-5; abundance: many; d_gene: TRBD1; j_gene: TRBJ1-1; CDR3nt: TGTGCTAGTGGTTTGGGGACAGGGGTTACTGAAGCTTTCTTT; CDR3aa: CASGLGTGVTEAFF
v_gene: TRBV5-5; abundance: many; d_gene: -; j_gene: TRBJ2-5; CDR3nt: TGTGCCAGCAGCTTGCCGGGGGAGGAGACCCAGTACTTC; CDR3aa: CASSLPGEETQYF
v_gene: TRBV2; abundance: few; d_gene: -; j_gene: TRBJ2-1; CDR3nt: TGTGCCAGCAAGGCAGAAACGCCCTACAATGAGCAGTTCTTC; CDR3aa: CASKAETPYNEQFF
v_gene: TRBV4-3; abundance: few; d_gene: TRBD1; j_gene: TRBJ2-7; CDR3nt: TGCGCCAGCAGCCTCCGGGACAGTGGCACATACGAGCAGTACTTC; CDR3aa: CASSLRDSGTYEQYF
v_gene: TRBV5-1; abundance: few; d_gene: TRBD1; j_gene: TRBJ2-1; CDR3nt: TGCGCCAGCAGCTTGGGGGGACAGGGGACTGAGCAGTTCTTC; CDR3aa: CASSLGGQGTEQFF
v_gene: TRBV7-9; abundance: -; d_gene: -; j_gene: TRBJ2-7; CDR3nt: TGTGCTTATACCGCAGGAACCTACGAGCAGTACTTC; CDR3aa: CAYTAGTYEQYF
v_gene: TRBV5-1; abundance: -; d_gene: -; j_gene: TRBJ2-1; CDR3nt: TGCGCCAGCAGCTTAGGTGTGGGGGGCCCGATCTACAATGAGCAGTTCTTC; CDR3aa: CASSLGVGGPIYNEQFF
v_gene: TRBV5-1; abundance: -; d_gene: -; j_gene: TRBJ2-5; CDR3nt: TGCGCCAGCAGCCCATCAACTGCGGAGACCCAGTACTTC; CDR3aa: CASSPSTAETQYF
v_gene: TRBV5-1; abundance: many; d_gene: TRBD2; j_gene: TRBJ2-3; CDR3nt: TGCGCCAGCAGCTCGGGGGGGCCCACAGATACGCAGTATTTT; CDR3aa: CASSSGGPTDTQYF
v_gene: TRBV12-3/TRBV12-4; abundance: few; d_gene: -; j_gene: TRBJ2-6; CDR3nt: TGTGCCAGCAGTTCGGAGGGCTCTGGGGCCAACGTCCTGACTTTC; CDR3aa: CASSSEGSGANVLTF
v_gene: TRBV9; abundance: -; d_gene: TRBD1; j_gene: TRBJ2-2; CDR3nt: TGTGCCAGCAGCGTAGCTCTGACAGGGCGGGAGCTGTTTTTT; CDR3aa: CASSVALTGRELFF
v_gene: TRBV7-2; abundance: -; d_gene: TRBD2; j_gene: TRBJ2-3; CDR3nt: TGTGCCAGCAGCTCCCGGACTAGCGGGGGCGCCGATACGCAGTATTTT; CDR3aa: CASSSRTSGGADTQYF
v_gene: TRBV6-5; abundance: -; d_gene: -; j_gene: TRBJ2-7; CDR3nt: TGTGCCAGCAGTAGCCCGGGGCCACCCTCCTACGAGCAGTACTTC; CDR3aa: CASSSPGPPSYEQYF
v_gene: TRBV7-3; abundance: medium-sized; d_gene: TRBD2; j_gene: TRBJ2-1; CDR3nt: TGTGCCAGCAGCGTTGGACTAGCGGGTAACAATGAGCAGTTCTTC; CDR3aa: CASSVGLAGNNEQFF
v_gene: TRBV20-1; abundance: -; d_gene: -; j_gene: TRBJ1-2; CDR3nt: TGCAGTGCTAGAGACTGGTTCTTGGGCTATGGCTACACCTTC; CDR3aa: CSARDWFLGYGYTF
v_gene: TRBV20-1; abundance: -; d_gene: -; j_gene: TRBJ1-2; CDR3nt: TGCAGTGCTGGAGGGGGCTATGGCTACACCTTC; CDR3aa: CSAGGGYGYTF
v_gene: TRBV20-1; abundance: -; d_gene: TRBD1; j_gene: TRBJ1-5; CDR3nt: TGCAGTGCAGGAGGACAGGTCAATCAGCCCCAGCATTTT; CDR3aa: CSAGGQVNQPQHF
v_gene: TRBV12-3/TRBV12-4; abundance: few; d_gene: -; j_gene: TRBJ2-3; CDR3nt: TGTGCCAGCAAACGGGGGCGGGGCACAGATACGCAGTATTTT; CDR3aa: CASKRGRGTDTQYF
v_gene: TRBV28; abundance: -; d_gene: -; j_gene: TRBJ2-3; CDR3nt: TGTGCCAGCAGTATACCTCTAGGCGGGGTGGAAGATACGCAGTATTTT; CDR3aa: CASSIPLGGVEDTQYF
v_gene: TRBV18; abundance: -; d_gene: TRBD1; j_gene: TRBJ2-7; CDR3nt: TGTGCCAGCTCAGACGGGACAGGCTACGAGCAGTACTTC; CDR3aa: CASSDGTGYEQYF
v_gene: TRBV4-1; abundance: few; d_gene: -; j_gene: TRBJ2-2; CDR3nt: TGCGCCAGCAGCCAAGAGCGACGTTCTTGGGCCGGGGAGCTGTTTTTT; CDR3aa: CASSQERRSWAGELFF
v_gene: TRBV7-6; abundance: few; d_gene: -; j_gene: TRBJ1-4; CDR3nt: TGTGCCAGCAGCTTAGACCCAGCAACTAATGAAAAACTGTTTTTT; CDR3aa: CASSLDPATNEKLFF
v_gene: TRBV5-1; abundance: few; d_gene: -; j_gene: TRBJ2-5; CDR3nt: TGCGCCAGCAGCTTGGTCCCACAGCGACAAGAGACCCAGTACTTC; CDR3aa: CASSLVPQRQETQYF
v_gene: TRBV5-1; abundance: few; d_gene: -; j_gene: TRBJ1-3; CDR3nt: TGCGCCAGCAGCTTGGCAGGGCCCGGAAACACCATATATTTT; CDR3aa: CASSLAGPGNTIYF
v_gene: TRBV7-9; abundance: -; d_gene: -; j_gene: TRBJ2-5; CDR3nt: TGTGCCAGCAGCTTCCGTGGGCTCGAAGAGACCCAGTACTTC; CDR3aa: CASSFRGLEETQYF
v_gene: TRBV29-1; abundance: -; d_gene: TRBD1; j_gene: TRBJ1-5; CDR3nt: TGCAGCATCGGGACAGGGGGCAATCAGCCCCAGCATTTT; CDR3aa: CSIGTGGNQPQHF
v_gene: TRBV12-3/TRBV12-4; abundance: -; d_gene: TRBD1; j_gene: TRBJ2-2; CDR3nt: TGTGCCAGCACCCCAAGGGGACAGACGAACACCGGGGAGCTGTTTTTT; CDR3aa: CASTPRGQTNTGELFF
v_gene: TRBV7-9; abundance: few; d_gene: TRBD1; j_gene: TRBJ2-2; CDR3nt: TGTGCCAGCAGCTTGGGACAGGGGGACGGGGAGCTGTTTTTT; CDR3aa: CASSLGQGDGELFF
v_gene: TRBV2; abundance: few; d_gene: -; j_gene: TRBJ1-1; CDR3nt: TGTGCCAGCAGTGAGCAACAGGCTGGTCGGACTGAAGCTTTCTTT; CDR3aa: CASSEQQAGRTEAFF
v_gene: TRBV6-5; abundance: -; d_gene: TRBD2; j_gene: TRBJ2-2; CDR3nt: TGTGCCAGCAGCCTGACCCTCTCCGGGACTAGGTCCGGGGAGCTGTTTTTT; CDR3aa: CASSLTLSGTRSGELFF
v_gene: TRBV6-4; abundance: -; d_gene: -; j_gene: TRBJ2-1; CDR3nt: TGTGCCAGCAGTGACCGGGGGAGCTCCTACAATGAGCAGTTCTTC; CDR3aa: CASSDRGSSYNEQFF
v_gene: TRBV30; abundance: many; d_gene: TRBD1; j_gene: TRBJ2-2; CDR3nt: TGTGCCTGGAGTGTACTTGCAGGGGGGAACACCGGGGAGCTGTTTTTT; CDR3aa: CAWSVLAGGNTGELFF
v_gene: TRBV5-1; abundance: few; d_gene: -; j_gene: TRBJ2-5; CDR3nt: TGCGCCAGCAGCTCCGGGACACAAGAGACCCAGTACTTC; CDR3aa: CASSSGTQETQYF
v_gene: TRBV14; abundance: many; d_gene: -; j_gene: TRBJ2-1; CDR3nt: TGTGCCAGCAGCCAAGATCGGGGAGCTAGCTCCTACAATGAGCAGTTCTTC; CDR3aa: CASSQDRGASSYNEQFF
v_gene: TRBV5-1; abundance: -; d_gene: -; j_gene: TRBJ1-1; CDR3nt: TGCGCCAGCAGCTTGTTCCGGGCCGGGAACACTGAAGCTTTCTTT; CDR3aa: CASSLFRAGNTEAFF
v_gene: TRBV7-2; abundance: -; d_gene: -; j_gene: TRBJ1-6; CDR3nt: TGTGCCATCAGCTTAGACGACTCATTCTATAATTCACCCCTCCACTTT; CDR3aa: CAISLDDSFYNSPLHF
v_gene: TRBV15; abundance: -; d_gene: TRBD1; j_gene: TRBJ2-1; CDR3nt: TGTGCCACCAGCAGAGATCGTACAGGGGGCAATGAGCAGTTCTTC; CDR3aa: CATSRDRTGGNEQFF
v_gene: TRBV20-1; abundance: -; d_gene: -; j_gene: TRBJ2-3; CDR3nt: TGCAGTGCTCGGGCCTTTGTGGATACGCAGTATTTT; CDR3aa: CSARAFVDTQYF
v_gene: TRBV5-1; abundance: -; d_gene: -; j_gene: TRBJ2-3; CDR3nt: TGCGCCAGCACCCAGATAGAGAGCACAGATACGCAGTATTTT; CDR3aa: CASTQIESTDTQYF
v_gene: TRBV20-1; abundance: -; d_gene: -; j_gene: TRBJ2-2; CDR3nt: TGCAGTGCCCAACCGGGACGTAGGGGCGGGGAGCTGTTTTTT; CDR3aa: CSAQPGRRGGELFF
v_gene: TRBV5-6; abundance: -; d_gene: -; j_gene: TRBJ1-1; CDR3nt: TGTGCCAGCAGCTTGGAAGCTCGGATGAACACTGAAGCTTTCTTT; CDR3aa: CASSLEARMNTEAFF
v_gene: TRBV2; abundance: few; d_gene: TRBD1; j_gene: TRBJ2-2; CDR3nt: TGTGCCAGCGGGGGGACAGGGAACACCGGGGAGCTGTTTTTT; CDR3aa: CASGGTGNTGELFF
v_gene: TRBV29-1; abundance: -; d_gene: TRBD1; j_gene: TRBJ2-1; CDR3nt: TGCAGCGAGATCTCCCGGGACAGTCTGCACAATGAGCAGTTCTTC; CDR3aa: CSEISRDSLHNEQFF
v_gene: TRBV20-1; abundance: -; d_gene: TRBD1; j_gene: TRBJ2-7; CDR3nt: TGCAGTGCTTACAGGACAGGGGGCGGCGAGCAGTACTTC; CDR3aa: CSAYRTGGGEQYF
v_gene: TRBV18; abundance: -; d_gene: TRBD1; j_gene: TRBJ2-6; CDR3nt: TGTGCCAGCTCCCTCCGCTGGACAGGGGGCGTTGGGGCCAACGTCCTGACTTTC; CDR3aa: CASSLRWTGGVGANVLTF
v_gene: TRBV4-3; abundance: -; d_gene: -; j_gene: TRBJ2-3; CDR3nt: TGCGCCAGCAGCGAACAGGGTCGCGGGGATACGCAGTATTTT; CDR3aa: CASSEQGRGDTQYF
v_gene: TRBV2; abundance: once; d_gene: -; j_gene: TRBJ2-3; CDR3nt: TGTGCCAGCATCCCCCCCCGGGGAGATACGCAGTATTTT; CDR3aa: CASIPPRGDTQYF
v_gene: TRBV6-2/TRBV6-3; abundance: -; d_gene: -; j_gene: TRBJ1-1; CDR3nt: TGTGCCAGCAGTTTGCAGGGCGAGTCAGCTTTCTTT; CDR3aa: CASSLQGESAFF
v_gene: TRBV7-9; abundance: -; d_gene: -; j_gene: TRBJ1-2; CDR3nt: TGTGCCAGCAGCTTGGATGGCTACACCTTC; CDR3aa: CASSLDGYTF
v_gene: TRBV7-2; abundance: many; d_gene: -; j_gene: TRBJ2-1; CDR3nt: TGTGCCAGCAGTTTTTCTCTAGGCGATGAGCAGTTCTTC; CDR3aa: CASSFSLGDEQFF
v_gene: TRBV3-1; abundance: -; d_gene: -; j_gene: TRBJ1-1; CDR3nt: TGTGCCAGCAGCCAAGACCGCAGCGAGACTGAAGCTTTCTTT; CDR3aa: CASSQDRSETEAFF
v_gene: TRBV12-3/TRBV12-4; abundance: -; d_gene: -; j_gene: TRBJ1-6; CDR3nt: TGTGCCAGCAGTTTAGCCGGACGGGAGACAGGTTCACCCCTCCACTTT; CDR3aa: CASSLAGRETGSPLHF
v_gene: TRBV20-1; abundance: few; d_gene: -; j_gene: TRBJ2-3; CDR3nt: TGCAGTGCTAGAGAGGGGTTTTCCACAGATACGCAGTATTTT; CDR3aa: CSAREGFSTDTQYF
v_gene: TRBV12-3/TRBV12-4; abundance: few; d_gene: -; j_gene: TRBJ1-6; CDR3nt: TGTGCCAGCAGTTTAAGACCGTATAATTCACCCCTCCACTTT; CDR3aa: CASSLRPYNSPLHF
v_gene: TRBV18; abundance: -; d_gene: -; j_gene: TRBJ2-2; CDR3nt: TGTGCCAGCTCAACAAGTACCGGAGTTTGGGAGCTGTTTTTT; CDR3aa: CASSTSTGVWELFF
v_gene: TRBV7-2; abundance: -; d_gene: -; j_gene: TRBJ2-3; CDR3nt: TGTGCCAGCAGCTTCGACTCCGCACGGACGCAGTATTTT; CDR3aa: CASSFDSARTQYF